The present TCR beta chain was sequenced within a study (dated by TCRdb to between 2021 and 2023). PBMCs were isolated from peripheral blood, and TCR beta sequencing was performed on genomic DNA from unsorted PBMCs. This clone was detected once. Its cognate antigen has yet to be identified. Base-call qualities are not available, and no considerably larger clone is one nucleotide away. TCR beta chain repertoires were profiled by survey-level sequencing on the immunoSEQ platform. The study's own analysis went as follows. CDR3 amino acid length spectratypes and V-J pairing frequencies were compared, and repertoire diversity was measured with the inverse Simpson index. TCR beta CDR3 sequences were matched against VDJdb to annotate clonotypes specific to SARS-CoV-2, CMV, influenza A and EBV. TCRdb mirrors the immuneACCESS table, restricted to in-frame sequences. Some clones are absent from its copies; in checked studies, under half trace to an unresolved V gene, and the reason for the others is unknown. That table furnishes V, J and clone size, whereas the DNA furnished D and trimming. Counted in this sample were approximately 70,000 clones; around 95% of them appeared once. Less than 4.5% of the sample comes from the top ten.

Relative to germline, V is 2 bases shorter and J is 0 bases shorter, with 5 bases between their ends. CDR1 is given as SGHTA and CDR2 as FQGNSA, both from the germline V gene. From the cysteine through the phenylalanine, the CDR3 covers 15 amino acids. Only CDR3 DNA is held: 45 bases, read in frame from base 1. What the work shows at the level of the full study, not this receptor alone: According to the authors, more investigation is needed, including longitudinal sampling and evaluation of a control group.

The TCR sequence derives from a man in his forties or fifties with rheumatoid arthritis. Recombination joined TRBV7-2 with TRBJ1-6; confidence is insufficient to name the D gene. Material: PBMCs. The bases are TGTGCCAGCAGCTTAAGAGGCTCCTATAATTCACCCCTCCACTTT. The translation is CASSLRGSYNSPLHF. Outside the CDR3, residues come from the reference TRBV7-2 and TRBJ1-6 proteins, so the full variable domain is: GAGVSQSPSNKVTEKGKDVELRCDPISGHTALYWYRQSLGQGLEFLIYFQGNSAPDKSGLPSDRFSAERTGGSVSTLTIQRTQQEDSAVYLCASSLRGSYNSPLHFGNGTRLTVT.